This entry lists 18 T cell receptor beta chains sequenced from one sample in a study of blood T cells in healthy people across ages. It was with a sample-barcoded 5' primer and a J-beta primer mix that a second PCR of roughly 7 to 12 cycles was run. Via MiXCR, TCRdb re-called the 5' RACE reads, giving one row per CDR3 protein. The profile shows around 800,000 distinct CDR3 sequences, 20% to 30% of them singletons. The data also belong to a second study, concerning T cells of mothers and their children.

Sequencing was performed on blood. These receptors all come from a boy aged 5-17 years in good health.

This chain links TRBV12-3 or TRBV12-4 with TRBJ2-2; a weak D match, TRBD2 (5 bases). The V end was cut by 3 bases, the J end by 6 bases, with 14 bases between. This CDR3 is 15 amino acids long. CDR3 coding DNA: TGTGCCAGCAGTTTGTGGAGCGGAGAACCCGGGGAGCTGTTTTTT. Protein product: CASSLWSGEPGELFF.

This clonotype was observed a few times. This chain links TRBV12-3 or TRBV12-4 with TRBJ2-7, with 9 positions matching TRBD2. The J call may be wrong; the DNA end is better matched by TRBJ2-1. The CDR3 is 16 amino acids. CDR3 protein: CASSLAIAGVSNEQFF. The CDR3 DNA follows: TGTGCCAGCAGTTTAGCGATAGCGGGAGTCTCCAATGAGCAGTTCTTC.

The chain uses TRBV6-6 and TRBJ2-1, with D perhaps matching TRBD2 (7 bases). Trimming left V 6 bases short and J 10 bases short, with 13 bases between. This CDR3 has 12 amino acids. Germline CDR1 reads MNHNY; CDR2 reads SVGAGI (reference sequence). The DNA for the CDR3 is TGTGCCAGCAGCCCGTCGGGGGGCGAGCAGTTCTTC. The encoded protein is CASSPSGGEQFF.

This clonotype was counted between two and nine times. This chain uses TRBV4-2 with TRBJ2-5; D is unresolved. Germline V gene data show CDR1 as LGHNA and CDR2 as YNFKEQ. This CDR3 is 14 amino acids long. With 0 bases removed from V and 4 bases from J, the gap between germline ends came to 9 bases. The CDR3 DNA reads as TGTGCCAGCAGCCAAGAGAGGTTTAGAGAGACCCAGTACTTC. It codes for CASSQERFRETQYF.

V usage is TRBV6-5 and J usage is TRBJ1-4; a weak D match, TRBD1 (6 bases). Looked up from germline, CDR1 is MNHEY and CDR2 is SVGAGI. The CDR3 is made up of 14 amino acids. Trimming shortened V by 5 bases and J by 8 bases, and 15 bases separated the two germline ends. The CDR3 coding sequence is TGTGCCAGCAGTGAGGACAGCCTGCGAGAAAAACTGTTTTTT. Encoded protein: CASSEDSLREKLFF.

The rearrangement links TRBV9 to TRBJ2-1; D possibly corresponds to TRBD2 (5 bases). The length of the CDR3 is 17 residues. The V end lost 0 bases, the J end lost 0 bases, and 13 bases lay between the germline ends. Germline CDR1 reads SGDLS; CDR2 reads YYNGEE. CDR3 in amino acids: CASSVAGELSSYNEQFF. CDR3 nucleotides: TGTGCCAGCAGCGTAGCCGGGGAATTAAGCTCCTACAATGAGCAGTTCTTC.

The table lists this clonotype with a few counts. CDR3 bases: TGTGCCAGCTCACCAGTAATGGCAGGGGCTAATGAAAAACTGTTTTTT. It encodes CASSPVMAGANEKLFF. V gene TRBV18 combines with J gene TRBJ1-4; D is possibly TRBD1 (6 bases). V lost 2 bases and J lost 3, with 13 bases in between. Germline CDR1 reads KGHSH; CDR2 reads LQKENI. The CDR3 extends over 16 amino acids.

The chain couples TRBV20-1 to TRBJ2-5; the D gene is possibly TRBD2 (6 bases). The J call could be wrong; TRBJ2-7 is a better fit for the DNA end. The CDR3 runs to 13 residues. The germline CDR1 and CDR2 sequences are DFQATT and SNEGSKA (reference sequence). As DNA, the CDR3 is TGCAGTGCCCTGGACTATGCTTCCTACGAGCAGTACTTC. It translates to CSALDYASYEQYF.

This chain connects TRBV7-8 to TRBJ1-2; D unresolved. This CDR3 region has 15 residues. Germline V CDR1 and CDR2: SGHVS, FQNEAQ. Trimming removed 1 base from V and 4 bases from J, with 13 bases in between. The CDR3 DNA reads as TGTGCCAGCAGCTTAGATGGTACAGAATCCTATGGCTACACCTTC. Translating gives CASSLDGTESYGYTF.

This clonotype came up a few times. The chain has TRBV27 and TRBJ2-3, with D tentatively TRBD1 or TRBD2 (5 bases each). Germline lookup yields CDR1 MNHEY and CDR2 SMNVEV (reference sequence). The length of the CDR3 is 15 residues. V was cut by 2 bases and J by 1 base, with 10 bases left in between. This CDR3 reads CASSLMQGGTDTQYF. The CDR3 DNA follows: TGTGCCAGCAGTTTAATGCAGGGAGGCACAGATACGCAGTATTTT.

This clonotype was detected many times. V usage is TRBV20-1 and J usage is TRBJ2-5; 7 nucleotides match TRBD2. The CDR3 covers 13 residues. The trim removed 2 bases at V and 4 bases at J, leaving 4 bases unmatched. CDR1 and CDR2 from the germline V gene are DFQATT and SNEGSKA (reference sequence). The DNA of the CDR3 is TGCAGTGCTAGAACTGGCGGGGGAGAGACCCAGTACTTC. It codes for CSARTGGGETQYF.

V is TRBV7-2 and J is TRBJ1-2, with D hard to call. V lost 5 bases and J lost 3, with 19 bases in between. The V gene's germline CDR1 is SGHTA and CDR2 FQGNSA. The CDR3 length is 16 residues. The CDR3 here is CASSAARARLDYGYTF. The CDR3 DNA reads TGTGCCAGCAGCGCAGCCAGAGCCCGACTTGACTATGGCTACACCTTC.

This chain uses TRBV7-6 with TRBJ1-5; D is ambiguous. The CDR3 is 12 residues long. Germline CDR1 is SGHVS and CDR2 is FNYEAQ. The V and J ends lost 5 bases and 9 bases respectively, with 11 bases between them. The CDR3 nucleotides are TGTGCCAGCAGCAGTGCCCGCGGGCCCCAGCATTTT. Its translation: CASSSARGPQHF.

This clonotype was counted a few times. This rearrangement joins TRBV6-1 to TRBJ2-5; D is unclear. V was shortened by 0 bases and J by 7 bases, with 6 bases between the two germline ends. Germline-derived CDR1 and CDR2 are MNHNS and SASEGT. CDR3 size: 12 residues. In nucleotides, the CDR3 is TGTGCCAGCAGTGAAGCGCGAGGGACCCAGTACTTC. The encoded protein is CASSEARGTQYF.

This chain uses TRBV6-5 with TRBJ1-5; the D is unclear. Germline V gene sequence: CDR1 MNHEY, CDR2 SVGAGI. The CDR3 runs to 13 residues. The V gene lost 5 bases and the J gene lost 9 bases, with 14 bases spanning the gap. Here the CDR3 reads CASSPRSPGPQHF. CDR3 nucleotides: TGTGCCAGCAGTCCCCGTAGCCCGGGGCCCCAGCATTTT.

This chain connects TRBV12-3 or TRBV12-4 to TRBJ1-1; perhaps TRBD1 as D (5 bases). Trimming pared 7 bases from V and 5 bases from J, leaving 11 bases between. The CDR3 is made up of 12 amino acids. CDR3 DNA: TGTGCCAGCACCTCGAGGGGAACTGAAGCTTTCTTT. It specifies CASTSRGTEAFF.

The chain carries TRBV4-1 and TRBJ1-2; D is undetermined. CDR3 size: 14 residues. Germline V gene data show CDR1 as MGHRA and CDR2 as YSYEKL. Trimming removed 2 bases at V and 3 bases at J, with 10 bases between. In nucleotides, the CDR3 is TGCGCCAGCAGCCAAACAACGCCGGACTATGGCTACACCTTC. This gives the protein CASSQTTPDYGYTF.

Written as DNA, the CDR3 is TGTGCCAGCAGCTCAGCACGACAGGGGTCCTATTACGAGCAGTACTTC. It codes for CASSSARQGSYYEQYF. The chain recombines TRBV7-9 with TRBJ2-7, with 8 bases that match TRBD1. The ends lost 4 bases at V and 4 bases at J; junction bases unmatched: 12. The germline V gene encodes CDR1 SEHNR and CDR2 FQNEAQ (reference sequence). The CDR3 length is 16 residues.